The 28 T cell receptor beta chains presented below share a single source sample, sequenced in a study of blood T cell repertoires in COVID-19. This table comes from immunoSEQ multiplex PCR, and its TCRdb copy is limited to in-frame clones, with some not included. Among about 160,000 clones listed, about 87% were seen once. The source material was peripheral blood. These receptor sequences come from a woman in her 70s with COVID-19, enrolled during active disease.

This clone was observed a handful of times. This rearrangement joins TRBV11-2 to TRBJ1-6; 7 bases line up with TRBD1. The V gene end was trimmed by 4 bases and the J gene end by 7 bases; junction bases not matched to a gene: 4. The germline gives CDR1 SGHAT, CDR2 FQNNGV. The CDR3 sequence is 14 residues long. CDR3 in amino acids: CASSYRGVNSPLHF. The CDR3 bases are TGTGCCAGCAGCTACAGGGGTGTAAATTCACCCCTCCACTTT.

This clone has only a few counts. The chain uses TRBV5-6 and TRBJ1-6; D is unclear. CDR3 size: 14 residues. CDR1 is SGHDT and CDR2 is YYEEEE in the germline V gene. The V gene lost 0 bases and the J gene lost 7 bases, with 8 bases spanning the gap. The CDR3 DNA sequence: TGTGCCAGCAGCTTGGGACGGGGAAATTCACCCCTCCACTTT. Its protein is CASSLGRGNSPLHF.

CDR3 DNA sequence: TGTGCCAGCTCACAGGGACAGAACCTCAATGAGCAGTTCTTC. It codes for CASSQGQNLNEQFF. The rearrangement links TRBV18 to TRBJ2-1, with TRBD1 identical over 7 bases. CDR3 length: 14 amino acids. With V trimmed by 4 bases and J by 6 bases, 6 bases remained unmatched. The germline gives CDR1 KGHSH, CDR2 LQKENI.

The genes are TRBV7-3 and TRBJ2-5; 10 positions match TRBD2. V lost 2 bases and J lost 2; bases outside the gene matches: 8. This CDR3 has 17 residues. Germline V gene data show CDR1 as SGHTA and CDR2 as FQGTGA. The CDR3 loop is CASSLASGGSQQETQYF. DNA for the CDR3: TGTGCCAGCAGCTTAGCTAGCGGGGGATCGCAACAAGAGACCCAGTACTTC.

V is TRBV5-1 and J is TRBJ2-3; 8 bases are shared with TRBD1. The CDR3 extends over 16 amino acids. In germline, CDR1 is SGHRS, CDR2 YFSETQ. Germline trimming cut 4 bases from V and 5 bases from J; bases unmatched to any gene: 12. Here the CDR3 DNA reads TGCGCCAGCAGCATTGGGACAGGTGCGAGCGGAGATACGCAGTATTTT. Translated: CASSIGTGASGDTQYF.

The chain combines TRBV5-5 with TRBJ2-1; the match to TRBD2 covers 7 bases. The V and J ends lost 4 bases and 4 bases, in that order; junction bases with no gene match: 8. The V gene's germline CDR1 is SGHKS and CDR2 YYEKEE (reference sequence). The CDR3 is made up of 15 amino acids. CDR3 sequence reads: CASSPRASGYNEQFF. The CDR3 nucleotides are TGTGCCAGCAGCCCCCGGGCTAGCGGATACAATGAGCAGTTCTTC.

CDR3 protein: CASSFGDRAYEQYF. CDR3 in DNA: TGTGCCAGCAGCTTCGGGGACAGGGCGTACGAGCAGTACTTC. The chain combines TRBV5-6 with TRBJ2-7; 9 bases agree with TRBD1. The V and J ends lost 2 bases and 4 bases, in that order; junction bases with no gene match: 4. The CDR3 has 14 amino acids. In germline, CDR1 is SGHDT, CDR2 YYEEEE.

This chain links TRBV5-1 with TRBJ1-1; a weak D match, TRBD1 (6 bases). Trimming removed 2 bases from V and 4 bases from J, with 15 bases in between. The germline gives CDR1 SGHRS, CDR2 YFSETQ. The CDR3 loop spans 15 amino acids. The CDR3 protein is CASSLQHWDTTEAFF. In DNA, the CDR3 is TGCGCCAGCAGCTTACAACATTGGGACACCACTGAAGCTTTCTTT.

The chain recombines TRBV10-2 with TRBJ2-5; 10 bases line up with TRBD2. The CDR3 length is 17 residues. Germline CDR1 is WSHSY and CDR2 is SAAADI. Trimming cost V 6 bases and J 3 bases; bases outside gene matches: 13. CDR3 DNA: TGCGCCAGCAGCACGTTAGCGGGGGGCCGTGTTAAAGAGACCCAGTACTTC. This encodes CASSTLAGGRVKETQYF.

This rearrangement joins TRBV2 to TRBJ1-4; D unresolved. This CDR3 contains 14 residues. Germline V gene lookup returns CDR1 SNHLY and CDR2 FYNNEI. Trimming stripped 6 bases from V and 11 bases from J, with 19 bases between. Written as DNA, the CDR3 is TGTGCCAGCAGGCAAGATCCATTTACCGGGAAACTGTTTTTT. Residues: CASRQDPFTGKLFF.

The table lists this clone with a count of one. The rearrangement links TRBV6-5 to TRBJ2-5; TRBD2 aligns across 13 bases. This CDR3 comprises 16 residues. Germline values: CDR1 MNHEY, CDR2 SVGAGI. Losses at the gene ends were 2 bases for V and 0 bases for J; bases not matched to a gene: 0. In nucleotides, the CDR3 is TGTGCCAGCAGTTACGGGACTAGCGGGGACCAAGAGACCCAGTACTTC. Translation: CASSYGTSGDQETQYF.

The chain is built from TRBV7-3 and TRBJ1-4; possibly TRBD1 for D (6 bases). Germline assignment: CDR1 SGHTA and CDR2 FQGTGA. The length of the CDR3 is 15 residues. Trimming pared 4 bases from V and 8 bases from J, leaving 17 bases between. In nucleotides, the CDR3 is TGTGCCAGCAGCTCTGGGCTGGGGGCCCAAGAAAAACTGTTTTTT. Translated, it gives CASSSGLGAQEKLFF.

In its sample, this clone was seen a few times. The V gene is TRBV14, the J gene TRBJ2-1, with D perhaps matching TRBD2 (5 bases). The CDR3 covers 17 residues. Germline assignment: CDR1 SGHDN and CDR2 FVKESK. Deletions cut 4 bases from V and 3 bases from J, with 19 bases between. The CDR3 DNA reads as TGTGCCAGCAGCCGGTCCCCCGGGATACTAGTCTACAATGAGCAGTTCTTC. This codes for CASSRSPGILVYNEQFF.

The chain is built from TRBV5-1 and TRBJ1-3, with D unclear. From germline, CDR1 is SGHRS and CDR2 YFSETQ. There are 15 residues in the CDR3. Trimming removed 5 bases from V and 1 base from J, with 13 bases in between. CDR3 nucleotide sequence: TGCGCCAGCAGGCTCCAGGTTCAGTCTGGAAACACCATATATTTT. Translation: CASRLQVQSGNTIYF.

V gene TRBV2 combines with J gene TRBJ1-5, with a weak D call TRBD1 (6 bases). The CDR3 extends over 13 amino acids. The germline V gene has CDR1 SNHLY and CDR2 FYNNEI. V lost 6 bases to trimming and J lost 11 bases, with 17 bases between them. CDR3 sequence (DNA): TGTGCCAGCAGGTTAGCAGGGGTCTCGGCCCAGCATTTT. It is translated as CASRLAGVSAQHF. Drawing the rest from reference TRBV2 and TRBJ1-5, the complete variable domain is EPEVTQTPSHQVTQMGQEVILRCVPISNHLYFYWYRQILGQKVEFLVSFYNNEISEKSEIFDDQFSVERPDGSNFTLKIRSTKLEDSAMYFCASRLAGVSAQHFGDGTRLSIL.

This clone was picked up one time. This chain joins TRBV3-1 (or the pseudogene TRBV3-2) and TRBJ2-7, with D tentatively TRBD1 (5 bases). V was shortened by 2 bases and J by 2 bases, with 10 bases between the two germline ends. CDR1 is LGHDT, CDR2 YNNKEL, per germline (reference sequence). This CDR3 has 14 residues. Here the CDR3 reads CASSQWQGPYEQYF. The CDR3 DNA is TGTGCCAGCAGCCAATGGCAGGGTCCCTACGAGCAGTACTTC.

The rearrangement uses TRBV28 and TRBJ2-3, with 13 bases that match TRBD2. Germline lookup yields CDR1 MDHEN and CDR2 SYDVKM. The CDR3 has 17 residues. With V trimmed by 5 bases and J by 3 bases, 8 bases remained unmatched. The CDR3 sequence is CASSTLLAGGGTDTQYF. The CDR3 DNA reads TGTGCCAGCAGTACACTACTAGCGGGGGGGGGAACAGATACGCAGTATTTT.

The chain is built from TRBV29-1 and TRBJ1-2, with no clear D. Germline CDR1 SQVTM, CDR2 ANQGSEA. Trimming removed 3 bases from V and 1 base from J, with 15 bases in between. This CDR3 is 15 amino acids long. The CDR3 DNA reads as TGCAGCGTTGAGCAGCCCAATCGGGGTAACTATGGCTACACCTTC. It encodes CSVEQPNRGNYGYTF.

This clone was recorded only once. Here the CDR3 DNA reads TGTGCCAGCACGGAACAGGGGTTAGGAAATCAGCCCCAGCATTTT. Translated, it gives CASTEQGLGNQPQHF. The rearrangement links TRBV2 to TRBJ1-5; 7 bases align to TRBD1. Germline CDR1 reads SNHLY; CDR2 reads FYNNEI. The CDR3 spans 15 residues. The junction had 10 bases not matched to a gene; V was cut back by 7 bases and J by 4 bases.

V gene TRBV29-1 combines with J gene TRBJ2-1; 8 nucleotides agree with TRBD2. Germline loops: CDR1 SQVTM, CDR2 ANQGSEA. The CDR3 covers 12 residues. V dropped 7 bases and J dropped 8; count of bases not matched to a gene: 7. The CDR3 sequence is CSARTSRYEQFF. The CDR3 region has the DNA TGCAGCGCTCGGACTAGCAGGTATGAGCAGTTCTTC.

This rearrangement joins TRBV10-2 to TRBJ1-2, with 8 bases fitting TRBD1. V lost 3 bases and J lost 0; bases outside the gene matches: 6. Germline CDR1 and CDR2: WSHSY and SAAADI. CDR3 length: 16 amino acids. CDR3 DNA: TGCGCCAGCAGTGATGAGCAGGGGGCAGCTAACTATGGCTACACCTTC. Encoded protein: CASSDEQGAANYGYTF.

The chain employs TRBV2 and TRBJ2-5, with 7 bases identical to TRBD2. Per the germline V gene, CDR1 is SNHLY and CDR2 is FYNNEI. The ends lost 11 bases at V and 2 bases at J; junction bases unmatched: 8. The CDR3 is 13 residues long. DNA of the CDR3: TGTGCCGGCCTTGGGGGGGAACAAGAGACCCAGTACTTC. Amino acid sequence: CAGLGGEQETQYF. Together with reference TRBV2 and TRBJ2-5, the CDR3 gives the full variable domain: EPEVTQTPSHQVTQMGQEVILRCVPISNHLYFYWYRQILGQKVEFLVSFYNNEISEKSEIFDDQFSVERPDGSNFTLKIRSTKLEDSAMYFCAGLGGEQETQYFGPGTRLLVL.

The J gene is TRBJ1-5, the V gene TRBV27; 9 bases fit TRBD1. Germline V gene sequence: CDR1 MNHEY, CDR2 SMNVEV (reference sequence). The V and J ends lost 0 bases and 5 bases, in that order; junction bases with no gene match: 11. This CDR3 region has 18 residues. CDR3 bases: TGTGCCAGCAGTTTATCCAACAGGGGGCTGAGGAGCGATCAGCCCCAGCATTTT. Translated, it gives CASSLSNRGLRSDQPQHF.

The chain carries TRBV23-1 and TRBJ1-1; 8 bases fit TRBD1. TRBV23-1 is an ORF; its function is uncertain. With 6 bases clipped from V and 5 bases from J, the junction kept 14 bases outside the gene matches. This CDR3 is 16 amino acids long. The CDR3 is CASSLNFGQGGTEAFF. As DNA, the CDR3 is TGCGCCAGCAGCCTTAATTTCGGACAGGGCGGGACTGAAGCTTTCTTT.

The chain couples TRBV5-1 to TRBJ2-5, with D possibly being TRBD2 (6 bases). The CDR3 is made up of 13 amino acids. The V gene's germline CDR1 is SGHRS and CDR2 YFSETQ. V was clipped by 2 bases and J by 3 bases, with 8 bases between them. CDR3 in DNA: TGCGCCAGCAGCTTTCCGGGGGAAGAGACCCAGTACTTC. Amino acids: CASSFPGEETQYF.

This clone was seen a handful of times. CDR3 residues: CASSPYGSPLHF. The CDR3 region has the DNA TGCGCCAGCAGTCCGTACGGGTCACCCCTCCACTTT. The chain couples TRBV23-1 to TRBJ1-6, with D hard to call. TRBV23-1 carries the ORF label, with uncertain function. The CDR3 sequence is 12 residues long. Trimming took off 4 bases at V and 10 bases at J, with 8 bases between the two ends.

The V and J genes are TRBV7-3 and TRBJ2-2, with D perhaps TRBD2 (5 bases). Trimming left V 1 base short and J 6 bases short, with 6 bases between. The V gene's germline CDR1 is SGHTA and CDR2 FQGTGA. The length of the CDR3 is 13 residues. CDR3 loop: CASSLRGPGELFF. The CDR3 DNA is TGTGCCAGCAGCTTAAGAGGGCCCGGGGAGCTGTTTTTT.

The chain joins TRBV9 to TRBJ1-4; 12 bases line up with TRBD1. This CDR3 is built from 17 residues. Germline V gene lookup returns CDR1 SGDLS and CDR2 YYNGEE. V was pared by 4 bases and J by 7 bases, with 11 bases of the junction left unmatched. This CDR3 reads CASSRGTGGGQGEKLFF. Written as DNA, the CDR3 is TGTGCCAGCAGCAGAGGGACAGGGGGCGGCCAAGGTGAAAAACTGTTTTTT.